This TCR beta chain was sequenced in a study of cytomegalovirus exposure and HLA in healthy donors. Study-wide points: First-cohort TCR clusters were later found to tend to co-occur in the roughly 130 validation repertoires.

About this clone itself: Its target is not known.

V lost 2 bases and J lost 2, with 9 bases in between. The CDR3 contains 14 residues. Germline V CDR1 and CDR2: SGHAT, FQNNGV. Separate from the approximately 700-subject first cohort was the approximately 120-subject validation cohort, to which the donors belonged. Only in-frame clones appear in the TCRdb table, and some are missing; sequencing was by immunoSEQ multiplex PCR. In the table there are approximately 270,000 clones, just over 85% of which are singletons. This TCR derives from a woman under 30 in good health and CMV-seronegative. The sequencing sample was made of PBMCs. The V call is TRBV11-2, the J call TRBJ1-1, with a tentative D call TRBD1 (6 bases). CDR3 amino acids: CASSLRTANTEAFF. Written as DNA, the CDR3 is TGTGCCAGCAGCTTACGGACAGCAAACACTGAAGCTTTCTTT. The whole variable domain, remainder taken from reference TRBV11-2 and TRBJ1-1, is EAGVAQSPRYKIIEKRQSVAFWCNPISGHATLYWYQQILGQGPKLLIQFQNNGVVDDSQLPKDRFSAERLKGVDSTLKIQPAKLEDSAVYLCASSLRTANTEAFFGQGTRLTVV.